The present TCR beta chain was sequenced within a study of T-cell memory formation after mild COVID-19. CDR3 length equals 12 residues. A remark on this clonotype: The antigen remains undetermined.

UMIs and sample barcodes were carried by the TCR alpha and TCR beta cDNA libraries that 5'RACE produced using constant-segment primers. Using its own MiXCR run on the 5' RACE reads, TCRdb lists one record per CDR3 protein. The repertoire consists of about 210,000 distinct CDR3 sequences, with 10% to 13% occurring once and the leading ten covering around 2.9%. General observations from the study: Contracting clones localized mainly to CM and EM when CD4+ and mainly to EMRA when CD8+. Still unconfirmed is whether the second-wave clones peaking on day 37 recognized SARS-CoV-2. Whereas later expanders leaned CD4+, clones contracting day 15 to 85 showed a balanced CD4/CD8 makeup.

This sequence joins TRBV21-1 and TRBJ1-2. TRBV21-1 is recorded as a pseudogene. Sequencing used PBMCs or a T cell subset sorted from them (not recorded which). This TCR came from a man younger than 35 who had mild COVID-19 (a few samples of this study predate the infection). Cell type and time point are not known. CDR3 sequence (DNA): TGTGCCAGCAGGAGGGAGGGTGATGGCTACACCTTC. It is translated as CASRREGDGYTF.